This TCR beta chain was captured in a study of radiotherapy plus CTLA-4 blockade in lung cancer. The table lists this clone with a few counts. This CDR3 has 11 amino acids. V was pared by 8 bases and J by 7 bases, with 11 bases between. CDR1 is MNHEY and CDR2 is SVGAGI in the germline V gene. The protocol was immunoSEQ multiplex PCR, while the TCRdb copy is restricted to in-frame clones and leaves out a portion. This table holds tens of thousands of clones, more than 85% found once. Source: peripheral blood, taken from a patient treated with radiotherapy plus ipilimumab. The sequence was collected from a human donor with non-small cell lung cancer that progressed on radiotherapy plus ipilimumab. V usage is TRBV6-5 and J usage is TRBJ1-2; a possible D gene is TRBD1 (5 bases). The CDR3 DNA follows: TGTGCCAGCCACGACAGAGGTGGCTACACCTTC. It codes for CASHDRGGYTF.